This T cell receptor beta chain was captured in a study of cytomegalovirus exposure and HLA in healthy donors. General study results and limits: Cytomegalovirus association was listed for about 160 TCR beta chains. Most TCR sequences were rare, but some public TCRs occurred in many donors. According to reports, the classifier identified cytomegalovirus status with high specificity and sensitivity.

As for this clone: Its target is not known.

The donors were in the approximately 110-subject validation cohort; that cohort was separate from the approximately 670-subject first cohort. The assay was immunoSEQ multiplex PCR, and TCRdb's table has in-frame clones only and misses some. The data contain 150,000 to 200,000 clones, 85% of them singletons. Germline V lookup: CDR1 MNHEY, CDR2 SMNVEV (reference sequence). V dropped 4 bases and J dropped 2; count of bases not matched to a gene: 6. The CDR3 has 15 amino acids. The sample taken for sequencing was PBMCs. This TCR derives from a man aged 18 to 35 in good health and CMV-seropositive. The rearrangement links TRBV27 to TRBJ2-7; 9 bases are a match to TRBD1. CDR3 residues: CASSYARTGAYEQYF. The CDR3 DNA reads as TGTGCCAGCAGTTACGCACGGACAGGGGCCTACGAGCAGTACTTC.